The T cell receptor beta chain under discussion was sequenced for a study of blood T cells in healthy people across ages. The CDR3 is made up of 16 amino acids. V shed 2 bases and J shed 0 bases, with 11 bases lying between them. Study-level results: In older individuals, TCR beta diversity per million T cells was lower, falling roughly linearly with age. Total diversity from one million sequenced T cells was likely underestimated. Compared with aged donors, long-lived donors showed fewer expanded clones, suggesting selection.

Through a sample-barcoded 5' primer and a J-beta primer mix, a second PCR was run for roughly 7 to 12 cycles. Per-sample output comprised a minimum of 2.5 million paired-end reads containing CDR3. In TCRdb, the 5' RACE reads were re-called with MiXCR into one record per CDR3 protein. This sample yields hundreds of thousands of distinct CDR3 sequences, of which around 30% are seen a single time; 17% belongs to the top ten. A few counts support this clonotype. The antigen is not known. This rearrangement joins TRBV12-3 or TRBV12-4 to TRBJ1-5; D is ambiguous. This clonotype originated in a woman at least 80 years old in good health. Source material: blood. CDR3 sequence (DNA): TGTGCCAGCAGTTTATGGGCCAAGACTAGCAATCAGCCCCAGCATTTT. It codes for CASSLWAKTSNQPQHF.